The 27 T cell receptor beta chains reported below all come from one sample, sequenced in a study of T-cell reconstitution after alpha-beta-depleted transplantation in children. This sample's TCRbeta library carried unique molecular identifier barcodes. MiXCR, run by TCRdb on the PCR reads, gives a single entry per CDR3 protein. The data show a few hundred thousand distinct CDR3 sequences, around a tenth seen once. The sample in question was PBMCs from the stem cell graft donor, obtained from the stem cell graft. All receptors derive from a human donor who donated a stem cell graft to a child with acute lymphoblastic leukemia.

This chain connects TRBV25-1 to TRBJ2-3, with D possibly TRBD1 on 6 matching bases. The CDR3 consists of 15 residues. Germline V CDR1 and CDR2: MGHDK, SYGVNS. V dropped 6 bases and J dropped 1 base, with 14 bases sitting between them. CDR3 DNA sequence: TGTGCCAGCAGCGATAACAGGGTGGGCACAGATACGCAGTATTTT. Its translation: CASSDNRVGTDTQYF.

This clonotype was seen ten or more times. The chain links TRBV5-1 to TRBJ2-5; no clear D gene. This CDR3 is 13 amino acids long. Germline assignment: CDR1 SGHRS and CDR2 YFSETQ. Trimming stripped 4 bases from V and 5 bases from J, with 12 bases between. The chain's CDR3 is CASSLDRPETQYF. CDR3 DNA: TGCGCCAGCAGCCTGGACCGGCCGGAGACCCAGTACTTC.

This clonotype has a handful of counts. The rearrangement uses TRBV11-1 and TRBJ2-7; TRBD2 matches 10 bases. Germline V lookup: CDR1 SGHAT, CDR2 FQDESV (reference sequence). V lost 1 base to trimming and J lost 3 bases; unmatched junction nucleotides: 15. The CDR3 contains 19 residues. CDR3 in DNA: TGTGCCAGCAGCTTAGTGTCGACTAGCGGGCGCCTAGACTTCTACGAGCAGTACTTC. This sequence encodes CASSLVSTSGRLDFYEQYF. Using reference TRBV11-1 and TRBJ2-7 for the parts outside the CDR3, the full variable domain is EAEVAQSPRYKITEKSQAVAFWCDPISGHATLYWYRQILGQGPELLVQFQDESVVDDSQLPKDRFSAERLKGVDSTLKIQPAELGDSAMYLCASSLVSTSGRLDFYEQYFGPGTRLTVT.

This clonotype has a handful of counts. This rearrangement joins TRBV3-1 to TRBJ2-3; 11 bases line up with TRBD1. The CDR3 consists of 15 residues. V dropped 5 bases and J dropped 5; count of bases not matched to a gene: 6. Germline loops: CDR1 LGHDT, CDR2 YNNKEL (reference sequence). CDR3: CASSYWTGGGDTQYF. The CDR3 DNA reads TGTGCCAGCAGCTACTGGACAGGGGGCGGAGATACGCAGTATTTT.

Ten or more counts support this clonotype. The CDR3 nucleotides read TGCAGTGCCCGACGACTGCCGAGTACTGAAGCTTTCTTT. The encoded protein is CSARRLPSTEAFF. This chain links TRBV20-1 with TRBJ1-1; D remains ambiguous. CDR1 is DFQATT and CDR2 is SNEGSKA in the germline V gene (reference sequence). The CDR3 has 13 residues. The ends were cut back, 6 bases at V and 5 bases at J, with 16 bases in the middle.

The chain recombines TRBV7-2 with TRBJ2-3; possible D gene TRBD2, 7 bases. The length of the CDR3 is 15 residues. Germline CDR1 and CDR2: SGHTA and FQGNSA. Trimming removed 7 bases at V and 0 bases at J, with 14 bases between. The CDR3 protein is CASKEGGPSTDTQYF. The CDR3 DNA reads as TGTGCCAGCAAAGAGGGGGGGCCTAGCACAGATACGCAGTATTTT.

This clonotype came up a few times. This rearrangement joins TRBV18 to TRBJ2-3, with no clear D. The CDR3 runs to 12 residues. Germline lookup yields CDR1 KGHSH and CDR2 LQKENI. Trimming left V 6 bases short and J 4 bases short, with 8 bases between. CDR3 coding DNA: TGTGCCAGCTCTCCCACCCCAGATACGCAGTATTTT. Encoded protein: CASSPTPDTQYF.

This chain connects TRBV6-1 to TRBJ2-3; 7 bases agree with TRBD2. Per the germline V gene, CDR1 is MNHNS and CDR2 is SASEGT. CDR3 length: 14 residues. V was pared by 7 bases and J by 3 bases, with 7 bases of the junction left unmatched. CDR3 DNA sequence: TGTGCCAGCACGACCAGCGGGAATACAGATACGCAGTATTTT. It encodes CASTTSGNTDTQYF.

V and J are TRBV12-3 or TRBV12-4 and TRBJ2-1, with D perhaps TRBD1 (7 bases). The germline V and J ends were trimmed by 6 bases and 9 bases, with 15 bases remaining between them. CDR3 size: 13 residues. The CDR3 reads CASSRGVLSEQFF. CDR3 DNA: TGTGCCAGCAGCAGGGGGGTGTTGAGTGAGCAGTTCTTC.

This clonotype was counted between two and nine times. The chain uses TRBV7-3 and TRBJ1-1; 9 bases agree with TRBD1. Germline V gene lookup returns CDR1 SGHTA and CDR2 FQGTGA. This CDR3 has 14 residues. V shed 5 bases, J shed 1 base, and the junction held 2 bases outside the gene matches. The CDR3 loop is CASSAGQGNTEAFF. The CDR3 nucleotides read TGTGCCAGCAGCGCGGGACAGGGGAACACTGAAGCTTTCTTT.

A few counts support this clonotype. The chain joins TRBV20-1 to TRBJ1-5; a weak D match, TRBD1 (5 bases). Germline V lookup: CDR1 DFQATT, CDR2 SNEGSKA (reference sequence). Trimming took off 4 bases at V and 6 bases at J, with 16 bases between the two ends. CDR3 size: 14 residues. CDR3: CSANLGPGIQPQHF. CDR3 DNA sequence: TGCAGTGCTAATCTAGGGCCAGGGATTCAGCCCCAGCATTTT.

This clonotype was recorded a few times. The J gene is TRBJ2-7, the V gene TRBV7-9, with TRBD2 matching 7 bases. From germline, CDR1 is SEHNR and CDR2 FQNEAQ (reference sequence). The trim removed 5 bases at V and 5 bases at J, leaving 6 bases unmatched. CDR3 length: 13 residues. The CDR3 spells CASSGAGADEQYF. The CDR3 region has the DNA TGTGCCAGCAGCGGGGCGGGAGCGGACGAGCAGTACTTC.

The DNA for the CDR3 is TGTGCCAGCAGCTTAGAGGGACAGAGCAATCAGCCCCAGCATTTT. This sequence encodes CASSLEGQSNQPQHF. The V call is TRBV7-2, the J call TRBJ1-5, with 7 bases lining up with TRBD1. Germline V lookup: CDR1 SGHTA, CDR2 FQGNSA. The CDR3 has 15 amino acids. Trimming removed 1 base from V and 1 base from J; junction bases left unmatched: 1. Variable domain in full (rest from reference TRBV7-2 and TRBJ1-5): GAGVSQSPSNKVTEKGKDVELRCDPISGHTALYWYRQSLGQGLEFLIYFQGNSAPDKSGLPSDRFSAERTGGSVSTLTIQRTQQEDSAVYLCASSLEGQSNQPQHFGDGTRLSIL.

This clonotype appeared a few times. The CDR3 sequence: CASSKVLRTAARQPQHF. DNA of the CDR3: TGTGCCAGCAGCAAAGTATTGAGGACAGCCGCCCGTCAGCCCCAGCATTTT. J is TRBJ1-5 and V is TRBV21-1; TRBD1 was called by the table and not checked on the DNA. TRBV21-1 is recorded as a pseudogene. This CDR3 contains 17 residues.

In its sample, this clonotype was seen a few times. The V and J genes are TRBV20-1 and TRBJ2-2; 7 bases line up with TRBD1. The germline V gene encodes CDR1 DFQATT and CDR2 SNEGSKA (reference sequence). The CDR3 sequence is 16 residues long. The V segment lost 5 bases and the J segment 4 bases; nucleotides outside the gene matches: 13. For the CDR3, the DNA is TGCAGTGCTGCCCCTCCCGGGACAGCAGTCACCGGGGAGCTGTTTTTT. Its translation: CSAAPPGTAVTGELFF.

This clonotype was observed a handful of times. The chain is built from TRBV5-1 and TRBJ2-1; possibly TRBD1 for D (7 bases). The V gene lost 0 bases and the J gene lost 2 bases, with 12 bases spanning the gap. The CDR3 has 16 residues. Germline V lookup: CDR1 SGHRS, CDR2 YFSETQ. This CDR3 reads CASSLVEGATYNEQFF. In DNA form, the CDR3 reads TGCGCCAGCAGCTTGGTGGAGGGGGCCACCTACAATGAGCAGTTCTTC.

This clonotype has only a few counts. The rearrangement joins TRBV4-3 to TRBJ2-1; the D is unclear. Germline V gene lookup returns CDR1 LGHNA and CDR2 YSLEER. Trimming pared 0 bases from V and 0 bases from J, leaving 6 bases between. The CDR3 is made up of 15 amino acids. CDR3 amino acids: CASSQDPGSYNEQFF. CDR3 coding DNA: TGCGCCAGCAGCCAAGATCCGGGCTCCTACAATGAGCAGTTCTTC.

This clonotype was detected many times. The rearrangement uses TRBV7-9 and TRBJ1-4; D is unresolved. V lost 5 bases and J lost 6, with 16 bases in between. CDR3 size: 15 residues. Germline V gene sequence: CDR1 SEHNR, CDR2 FQNEAQ (reference sequence). DNA of the CDR3: TGTGCCAGCAGCAGAAGAGGTGGTGGTGATGAAAAACTGTTTTTT. Translated, it gives CASSRRGGGDEKLFF.

In its sample, this clonotype was seen many times. This chain links TRBV4-2 with TRBJ2-7; D gene ambiguous. Germline values: CDR1 LGHNA, CDR2 YNFKEQ. The ends were cut back, 1 base at V and 1 base at J, with 5 bases in the middle. The CDR3 is 13 amino acids. The CDR3 loop is CASSQVSSYEQYF. The CDR3 DNA is TGTGCCAGCAGCCAAGTTTCATCCTACGAGCAGTACTTC.

The CDR3 DNA sequence: TGTGCCAGCAGTCGACCGGGACAGGAGACCTATAGCAATCAGCCCCAGCATTTT. Its protein is CASSRPGQETYSNQPQHF. The chain combines TRBV28 with TRBJ1-5, with 8 bases that match TRBD1. CDR3 length: 18 amino acids. The germline gives CDR1 MDHEN, CDR2 SYDVKM. J lost 0 bases, V lost 5 bases, and 12 bases had no gene match.

V usage is TRBV5-6 and J usage is TRBJ1-5; no clear D gene. The V end was cut by 1 base, the J end by 3 bases, with 20 bases between. The CDR3 totals 18 residues. The germline CDR1 and CDR2 sequences are SGHDT and YYEEEE. CDR3 nucleotides: TGTGCCAGCAGCTTGTCCCCCCAAAAAGGGCCCCTCAATCAGCCCCAGCATTTT. The encoded protein is CASSLSPQKGPLNQPQHF. The whole variable domain, remainder taken from reference TRBV5-6 and TRBJ1-5, is DAGVTQSPTHLIKTRGQQVTLRCSPKSGHDTVSWYQQALGQGPQFIFQYYEEEERQRGNFPDRFSGHQFPNYSSELNVNALLLGDSALYLCASSLSPQKGPLNQPQHFGDGTRLSIL.

This clonotype was seen a handful of times. The chain combines TRBV27 with TRBJ2-7, with D uncertain. The CDR3 covers 15 residues. The V end lost 7 bases, the J end lost 5 bases, and 21 bases lay between the germline ends. CDR1 is MNHEY, CDR2 SMNVEV, per germline (reference sequence). The CDR3 nucleotides read TGTGCCAGCAACCTTATCGGACGGGCCATCAACGAGCAGTACTTC. It translates to CASNLIGRAINEQYF.

V usage is TRBV18 and J usage is TRBJ2-3; maybe TRBD1 (5 bases). CDR3 length: 15 amino acids. Looked up from germline, CDR1 is KGHSH and CDR2 is LQKENI. Between the trimmed V and J ends, which lost 0 bases and 6 bases, there was a span of 13 bases. As DNA, the CDR3 is TGTGCCAGCTCACCACCGTCCCAGGGTCAGGATACGCAGTATTTT. The encoded protein is CASSPPSQGQDTQYF.

The chain carries TRBV4-2 and TRBJ2-7, with 11 bases matching TRBD2. J was trimmed by 3 bases and V by 2 bases; bases with no gene match: 3. This CDR3 comprises 15 residues. In germline, CDR1 is LGHNA, CDR2 YNFKEQ. The CDR3 spells CASSQTSGSYYEQYF. As DNA, the CDR3 is TGTGCCAGCAGCCAAACTAGCGGGAGTTACTACGAGCAGTACTTC.

The sample holds a few counts of this clonotype. V usage is TRBV7-2 and J usage is TRBJ1-2; D not resolved. The V end lost 3 bases, the J end lost 5 bases, and 16 bases lay between the germline ends. CDR1 is SGHTA and CDR2 is FQGNSA in the germline V gene. The CDR3 is 15 residues long. CDR3 bases: TGTGCCAGCAGCTTTGACCGGAGGGCGATATATGGCTACACCTTC. It specifies CASSFDRRAIYGYTF.

The chain joins TRBV20-1 to TRBJ2-1, with 11 bases fitting TRBD2. The germline V gene has CDR1 DFQATT and CDR2 SNEGSKA (reference sequence). The CDR3 length is 18 residues. V dropped 0 bases and J dropped 4; count of bases not matched to a gene: 11. This CDR3 reads CSARDRISGRALYNEQFF. The CDR3 bases are TGCAGTGCTAGAGATCGGATTAGCGGGAGGGCCTTGTACAATGAGCAGTTCTTC.

This clonotype was observed a handful of times. The rearrangement links TRBV28 to TRBJ2-5; D remains ambiguous. V lost 4 bases and J 5 bases, leaving 20 bases between the germline ends. Per germline, CDR1 MDHEN and CDR2 SYDVKM. This CDR3 spans 16 amino acids. The CDR3 nucleotides are TGTGCCAGCAGTTCCATTTGGGGAAGGGTGCAGGAGACCCAGTACTTC. The encoded protein is CASSSIWGRVQETQYF.